The next 29 T cell receptor beta chains were all read from a single sample in a study of early stage breast cancer tumors. The assay was immunoSEQ multiplex PCR, and TCRdb's table has in-frame clones only and misses some. The sample holds roughly 48,000 clones, 83% seen once. The sequenced sample was blood. These TCRs come from a person aged 45-65 years with breast cancer.

The V gene is TRBV2, the J gene TRBJ1-4; D remains ambiguous. Germline V gene data show CDR1 as SNHLY and CDR2 as FYNNEI. The length of the CDR3 is 13 residues. Trimming left V 7 bases short and J 3 bases short, with 9 bases between. Written as DNA, the CDR3 is TGTGCCAGCAACGGCAGCCCTAATGAAAAACTGTTTTTT. Encoded protein: CASNGSPNEKLFF.

The chain joins TRBV18 to TRBJ2-4; no clear D. The CDR3 has 15 amino acids. Germline CDR1 and CDR2: KGHSH and LQKENI. The V and J ends lost 3 bases and 5 bases respectively, with 14 bases between them. The CDR3: CASSPYKKTQNIQYF. The CDR3 DNA sequence: TGTGCCAGCTCACCGTATAAAAAGACCCAAAACATTCAGTACTTC. The full variable domain, rest sourced from reference TRBV18 and TRBJ2-4, is NAGVMQNPRHLVRRRGQEARLRCSPMKGHSHVYWYRQLPEEGLKFMVYLQKENIIDESGMPKERFSAEFPKEGPSILRIQQVVRGDSAAYFCASSPYKKTQNIQYFGAGTRLSVL.

This clone was recorded only once. Here the CDR3 DNA reads TGCGCCAGCAGTGATTGGACTAGTTTGGAGACCCAGTACTTC. Translated: CASSDWTSLETQYF. The chain combines TRBV10-2 with TRBJ2-5, with 7 bases lining up with TRBD2. The V gene end was trimmed by 3 bases and the J gene end by 5 bases; junction bases not matched to a gene: 6. Germline loops: CDR1 WSHSY, CDR2 SAAADI. The CDR3 has 14 residues.

The chain employs TRBV2 and TRBJ2-7; D gene ambiguous. This CDR3 is 15 amino acids long. Germline V CDR1 and CDR2: SNHLY, FYNNEI. Trimming stripped 5 bases from V and 4 bases from J, with 18 bases between. For the CDR3, the DNA is TGTGCCAGCAGTAGTACATGGAATAGGCAATACGAGCAGTACTTC. Its protein product is CASSSTWNRQYEQYF.

This chain joins TRBV11-3 and TRBJ1-2, with D perhaps TRBD1 (6 bases). There are 17 residues in the CDR3. Germline V gene lookup returns CDR1 SGHNT and CDR2 YENEEA. V was shortened by 0 bases and J by 3 bases, with 17 bases between the two germline ends. CDR3 residues: CASSLDPTGTSYYGYTF. The CDR3 DNA reads TGTGCCAGCAGCTTAGATCCAACCGGGACATCCTACTATGGCTACACCTTC.

This rearrangement joins TRBV4-3 to TRBJ2-5; the D is unclear. Germline V CDR1 and CDR2: LGHNA, YSLEER. Between the trimmed V and J ends, which lost 1 base and 1 base, there was a span of 10 bases. CDR3 length: 15 residues. The CDR3 DNA reads as TGCGCCAGCAGCCAAGGTCGGCACGCCCAAGAGACCCAGTACTTC. Its protein product is CASSQGRHAQETQYF.

The chain joins TRBV15 to TRBJ1-5, with D maybe TRBD1 (5 bases). Germline-derived CDR1 and CDR2 are LNHNV and YYDKDF (reference sequence). Trimming shortened V by 6 bases and J by 8 bases, and 14 bases separated the two germline ends. This CDR3 is built from 13 residues. This chain's CDR3 is CATRMEGTEPQHF. The CDR3 coding sequence is TGTGCCACCAGGATGGAAGGGACTGAGCCCCAGCATTTT.

V usage is TRBV21-1 and J usage is TRBJ2-4; whether TRBD2, the table's D call, matches the DNA was not checked. TRBV21-1 represents a pseudogene. The CDR3 runs to 15 residues. CDR3 amino acids: CASSKPRLAKNIQYF. The DNA of the CDR3 is TGTGCCAGCAGCAAACCGCGCCTAGCCAAAAACATTCAGTACTTC.

The chain couples TRBV2 to TRBJ2-3, with TRBD1 matching 7 bases. Per the germline V gene, CDR1 is SNHLY and CDR2 is FYNNEI. This CDR3 is built from 13 residues. V shed 8 bases and J 6 bases; nucleotides not matched to a gene: 8. In DNA, the CDR3 is TGTGCCAGCGGGGGACAGCCGCCGGATACGCAGTATTTT. Its translation is CASGGQPPDTQYF.

As for this clone: A read error may produce the germline difference seen at one junction end. The chain recombines TRBV11-2 with TRBJ2-1; D might be TRBD2 (6 bases). The CDR3 covers 12 residues. CDR1 is SGHAT and CDR2 is FQNNGV in the germline V gene. CDR3 nucleotides: TGTGCCAGCAGCTGGTGGGAGGCCTTCGCGATCTTC. Its translation is CASSWWEAFAIF.

This rearrangement joins TRBV5-5 to TRBJ2-3, with TRBD1 as a possible D gene (5 bases). V lost 0 bases and J 4 bases, leaving 15 bases between the germline ends. Germline V gives CDR1 SGHKS, CDR2 YYEKEE (reference sequence). CDR3 length equals 16 residues. The CDR3 DNA reads TGTGCCAGCAGCTTGGCCAAGGGGCTAGACGCAGATACGCAGTATTTT. Its protein is CASSLAKGLDADTQYF.

The chain links TRBV27 to TRBJ1-1; 7 nucleotides line up with TRBD1. This CDR3 spans 15 amino acids. The V gene's germline CDR1 is MNHEY and CDR2 SMNVEV (reference sequence). The V and J ends lost 2 bases and 0 bases, in that order; junction bases with no gene match: 3. CDR3 region: CASSLRDRVNTEAFF. The DNA for the CDR3 is TGTGCCAGCAGTTTAAGGGACAGAGTGAACACTGAAGCTTTCTTT.

The CDR3 reads CASSFSGLAKNIQYF. CDR3 nucleotide sequence: TGTGCCAGCAGTTTCTCGGGGCTAGCCAAAAACATTCAGTACTTC. J is TRBJ2-4 and V is TRBV7-2; D is perhaps TRBD1 or TRBD2 (5 bases each). Germline lookup yields CDR1 SGHTA and CDR2 FQGNSA. V lost 6 bases, J lost 0 bases, and 12 bases lay in between. CDR3 length: 15 residues.

The genes are TRBV19 and TRBJ1-2, with D perhaps matching TRBD1 (5 bases). This CDR3 has 14 residues. Between the trimmed V and J ends, which lost 1 base and 4 bases, there was a span of 10 bases. Germline V gene data show CDR1 as LNHDA and CDR2 as SQIVND (reference sequence). The CDR3 sequence: CASSIGAGGYGYTF. Here the CDR3 DNA reads TGTGCCAGTAGTATAGGGGCCGGGGGCTATGGCTACACCTTC.

The count of this clone is one. The chain combines TRBV7-2 with TRBJ1-4; 8 nucleotides line up with TRBD1. V shed 5 bases, J shed 5 bases, and the junction held 7 bases outside the gene matches. CDR1 and CDR2 from the germline V gene are SGHTA and FQGNSA. The CDR3 extends over 15 amino acids. In nucleotides, the CDR3 is TGTGCCAGCAGCCCACAGGGGGTAACGAATGAAAAACTGTTTTTT. This codes for CASSPQGVTNEKLFF. The whole variable domain, filled in from reference TRBV7-2 and TRBJ1-4, reads GAGVSQSPSNKVTEKGKDVELRCDPISGHTALYWYRQSLGQGLEFLIYFQGNSAPDKSGLPSDRFSAERTGGSVSTLTIQRTQQEDSAVYLCASSPQGVTNEKLFFGSGTQLSVL.

The chain is built from TRBV6-1 and TRBJ1-4; 9 bases map to TRBD1. V gave up 3 bases and J gave up 5 bases; unmatched junction bases: 1. Germline assignment: CDR1 MNHNS and CDR2 SASEGT. CDR3 length: 14 residues. This CDR3 is CASSDGQGNEKLFF. CDR3 nucleotide sequence: TGTGCCAGCAGTGATGGACAGGGGAATGAAAAACTGTTTTTT.

The chain has TRBV10-3 and TRBJ1-1; perhaps TRBD1 as D (5 bases). The CDR3 runs 17 residues. Trimming left V 7 bases short and J 4 bases short, with 25 bases between. Germline CDR1 ENHRY, CDR2 SYGVKD. CDR3 nucleotide sequence: TGTGCCATCAAACCCGGGAGCGGGGAGGTTAGGGGCACTGAAGCTTTCTTT. It codes for CAIKPGSGEVRGTEAFF.

The V call is TRBV7-8, the J call TRBJ2-7; D ambiguous. The CDR3 loop spans 13 amino acids. In germline, CDR1 is SGHVS, CDR2 FQNEAQ. V was clipped by 3 bases and J by 9 bases, with 15 bases between them. CDR3 in amino acids: CASSFLRLGPQYF. In DNA, the CDR3 is TGTGCCAGCAGCTTCCTTAGACTGGGCCCGCAGTACTTC.

The V and J genes are TRBV7-3 and TRBJ2-3; 8 bases line up with TRBD2. The CDR3 consists of 13 residues. The V and J ends lost 3 bases and 6 bases, in that order; junction bases with no gene match: 2. The germline V gene encodes CDR1 SGHTA and CDR2 FQGTGA. As DNA, the CDR3 is TGTGCCAGCAGCTTGAGCGGGAGCGATACGCAGTATTTT. Its protein product is CASSLSGSDTQYF.

This clone was recorded a few times. The V and J genes are TRBV6-1 and TRBJ1-6; unclear D gene. Germline CDR1 is MNHNS and CDR2 is SASEGT. Trimming stripped 3 bases from V and 14 bases from J, with 14 bases between. The CDR3 runs 13 residues. CDR3 region: CASSESSGVTLHF. CDR3 nucleotide sequence: TGTGCCAGCAGTGAGTCATCCGGGGTCACCCTCCACTTT.

The rearrangement uses TRBV6-1 and TRBJ2-1; the D gene is possibly TRBD2 (5 bases). The V and J ends lost 0 bases and 9 bases respectively, with 12 bases between them. The germline gives CDR1 MNHNS, CDR2 SASEGT. This CDR3 has 14 residues. The CDR3 DNA reads as TGTGCCAGCAGTGAAGCACGACGGACTCCTGAGCAGTTCTTC. Translated, it gives CASSEARRTPEQFF.

The chain carries TRBV7-2 and TRBJ1-6, with 7 nucleotides matching TRBD1. J lost 6 bases, V lost 4 bases, and 6 bases had no gene match. In germline, CDR1 is SGHTA, CDR2 FQGNSA. This CDR3 contains 15 residues. CDR3 region: CASSWGQSSNSPLHF. The CDR3 DNA follows: TGTGCCAGCAGCTGGGGACAGTCGAGTAATTCACCCCTCCACTTT.

The chain joins TRBV18 to TRBJ1-2; 11 bases agree with TRBD1. V lost 2 bases to trimming and J lost 0 bases; unmatched junction nucleotides: 8. Per germline, CDR1 KGHSH and CDR2 LQKENI. The CDR3 is 18 residues long. The CDR3 DNA sequence: TGTGCCAGCTCACCAGGACAGGGGGCTCCTGGGGCTAACTATGGCTACACCTTC. It yields the protein CASSPGQGAPGANYGYTF.

This clone has just one count. The chain has TRBV4-1 and TRBJ2-1; 13 nucleotides align to TRBD2. Germline V gives CDR1 MGHRA, CDR2 YSYEKL. V lost 0 bases and J lost 5; bases outside the gene matches: 7. This CDR3 is 18 amino acids long. The CDR3 nucleotides are TGCGCCAGCAGCCAAGATCGACTAGCGGGAGGTAGTGACAATGAGCAGTTCTTC. It translates to CASSQDRLAGGSDNEQFF.

This chain joins TRBV4-1 and TRBJ1-5; 7 bases map to TRBD1. The germline gives CDR1 MGHRA, CDR2 YSYEKL. CDR3 length: 17 residues. V shed 0 bases and J 5 bases; nucleotides not matched to a gene: 10. CDR3 nucleotides: TGCGCCAGCAGCCAAGAGTGGCAGGGGGTAATTGATCAGCCCCAGCATTTT. As protein: CASSQEWQGVIDQPQHF.

The chain couples TRBV7-9 to TRBJ1-4; D unclear. V lost 0 bases, J lost 8 bases, and 10 bases lay in between. The CDR3 extends over 14 amino acids. Looked up from germline, CDR1 is SEHNR and CDR2 is FQNEAQ (reference sequence). CDR3 sequence: CASSLAPSREKLFF. DNA of the CDR3: TGTGCCAGCAGCTTAGCCCCCTCCAGGGAAAAACTGTTTTTT.

This clone turned up a few times. The chain couples TRBV19 to TRBJ1-1, with a weak D call TRBD1 (5 bases). V lost 5 bases, J lost 2 bases, and 9 bases lay in between. The CDR3 sequence is 13 residues long. CDR1 is LNHDA and CDR2 is SQIVND in the germline V gene (reference sequence). The CDR3 region has the DNA TGTGCCAGTAGTTCACAGGTTAACACTGAAGCTTTCTTT. The encoded protein is CASSSQVNTEAFF.

This sequence joins TRBV28 and TRBJ1-2; D not resolved. Trimming took 4 bases from V and 3 from J, leaving 21 bases between them. Germline CDR1 and CDR2: MDHEN and SYDVKM. There are 17 residues in the CDR3. CDR3 coding DNA: TGTGCCAGCAGTTCACGCCTCTGGGGTCGGAGGGACTATGGCTACACCTTC. It specifies CASSSRLWGRRDYGYTF.

The chain recombines TRBV7-9 with TRBJ2-5, with 7 bases aligning to TRBD2. Losses at the gene ends were 8 bases for V and 4 bases for J; bases not matched to a gene: 7. This CDR3 has 13 amino acids. Germline assignment: CDR1 SEHNR and CDR2 FQNEAQ (reference sequence). The CDR3 DNA sequence: TGTGCCAGCCGGTCGGCGGGAGTAGAGACCCAGTACTTC. This codes for CASRSAGVETQYF.